This is a list of T cell receptor beta chains from one sample in a study of blood T cell repertoires in COVID-19. This table comes from immunoSEQ multiplex PCR, and its TCRdb copy is limited to in-frame clones, with some not included. The sample shows hundreds of thousands of clones, approximately 92% of them seen only once. The sample taken for sequencing was PBMCs or T cells enriched from blood (not recorded which). These receptors were collected from a man younger than 30 who had recovered from COVID-19. CDR3s include the opening cysteine and the closing phenylalanine or tryptophan. Fields, in order: CDR3 DNA, CDR3 protein, D gene, V gene, J gene, clone size. The D gene is left open where the match is weak. Part of the rows lack a size; the others show once, few, many or a class for expanded clones.

TGCGCCAGCAGCTTCAGGGGTGCTGGAAACACCATATATTTT	CASSFRGAGNTIYF	.	TRBV5-1	TRBJ1-3	.
TGTGCCAGCAGCCCCGGGGGTAGGGGCTACACCTTC	CASSPGGRGYTF	.	TRBV12-3/TRBV12-4	TRBJ1-2	once
TGTGCCAGCAGCTTAGGACTAGCCGCCTACAATGAGCAGTTCTTC	CASSLGLAAYNEQFF	TRBD2	TRBV7-9	TRBJ2-1	.
TGTGCCAGCAGCTCTCCCCAACGGACAGGGGACTATGGCTACACCTTC	CASSSPQRTGDYGYTF	.	TRBV21-1	TRBJ1-2	.
TGCGCCAGCAGCCTCCGAGGTTCCAGGGCCCCGTCGGATACGCAGTATTTT	CASSLRGSRAPSDTQYF	.	TRBV4-1	TRBJ2-3	.
TGTGCCAGCAGTGAAGCTCCCCCTCCGGTTCAGCCCCAGCATTTT	CASSEAPPPVQPQHF	.	TRBV2	TRBJ1-5	.
TGTGCCAGCAGTGAGGGAGTGAACACTGAAGCTTTCTTT	CASSEGVNTEAFF	.	TRBV12-3/TRBV12-4	TRBJ1-1	.
TGTGCCAGCAGCCAACAAAGGGGATTCCCCTACAATGAGCAGTTCTTC	CASSQQRGFPYNEQFF	.	TRBV4-2	TRBJ2-1	.
TGTGCCAGCAGCGGAGAGGGACAGGCCTTGGACACTGAAGCTTTCTTT	CASSGEGQALDTEAFF	TRBD1	TRBV9	TRBJ1-1	once
TGTGCCAGCAGTGAAGCCAAGGGAGCGGGAGGGCCCTACGAGCAGTACTTC	CASSEAKGAGGPYEQYF	TRBD2	TRBV6-1	TRBJ2-7	.
TGTGCCAGCAGCCATTCGACTAGCGGGAGAGGGAGCTCCTACAATGAGCAGTTCTTC	CASSHSTSGRGSSYNEQFF	TRBD2	TRBV9	TRBJ2-1	.
TGTGCCAGCATGCGCACAGGTACCCCTGGCAATCAGCCCCAGCATTTT	CASMRTGTPGNQPQHF	.	TRBV5-8	TRBJ1-5	.
TGCGCCAGCAGCTCAGACAGGGGTACCTACGAGCAGTACTTC	CASSSDRGTYEQYF	TRBD1	TRBV4-3	TRBJ2-7	once
TGTGCCAGCAGCCTAGGACAGGTGCTTAATGAAAAACTGTTTTTT	CASSLGQVLNEKLFF	TRBD1	TRBV3-1/TRBV3-2	TRBJ1-4	.
TGTGCCAGCAGCCCGGGGTCTAGCGGGGGCCAAGAGACCCAGTACTTC	CASSPGSSGGQETQYF	TRBD2	TRBV7-9	TRBJ2-5	.
TGTGCCAGCAGTTACTCATCCCTAGCGGGAGGTTTCCCCGAGCAGTACTTC	CASSYSSLAGGFPEQYF	TRBD2	TRBV6-2/TRBV6-3	TRBJ2-7	.
TGTGCCAGCAGCCCTAATGGTTACAGTCAAGAGACCCAGTACTTC	CASSPNGYSQETQYF	.	TRBV28	TRBJ2-5	.
TGCGCCAGCAGCTTGGGAACAGGGGGATCTAGCACAGATACGCAGTATTTT	CASSLGTGGSSTDTQYF	TRBD1	TRBV5-1	TRBJ2-3	.
TGTGCCAGCAGTTCCGCCGCCCGAGGGACTGAAGCTTTCTTT	CASSSAARGTEAFF	.	TRBV6-5	TRBJ1-1	.
TGTGCCAGCGCCCCGGGACTAATTAATGAGCAGTTCTTC	CASAPGLINEQFF	TRBD2	TRBV19	TRBJ2-1	.
TGTGCCACCAGTGATTCTGGGCTAGCGGGAGAACCATACAATGAGCAGTTCTTC	CATSDSGLAGEPYNEQFF	TRBD2	TRBV24-1	TRBJ2-1	.
TGTGCCAGCAGCAGAAACACAGGGAGAAGCAATCAGCCCCAGCATTTT	CASSRNTGRSNQPQHF	.	TRBV28	TRBJ1-5	.
TGTGCCAGTAAGATCGGGGAGTTCTCTGGAAACACCATATATTTT	CASKIGEFSGNTIYF	.	TRBV19	TRBJ1-3	.
TGTGCCAGCAGCCGCCGAGACTATGGCTACACCTTC	CASSRRDYGYTF	.	TRBV5-6	TRBJ1-2	.
TGTGCCAGCAGCCAAGATCTGGGGAGGGTTTCGGAGGAAGCTTTCTTT	CASSQDLGRVSEEAFF	.	TRBV3-1/TRBV3-2	TRBJ1-1	.
TGTGCCAGCAGTAATACAGGCCCCTTGGTTGAAAAACTGTTTTTT	CASSNTGPLVEKLFF	.	TRBV28	TRBJ1-4	.
TGTGCCAGCAGTTGGGGTGACAGGGTAGGCTATGGCTACACCTTC	CASSWGDRVGYGYTF	TRBD1	TRBV6-5	TRBJ1-2	.
TGCGCCAGCAGCCGCGATAGCCTCAGGGCGAACACTGAAGCTTTCTTT	CASSRDSLRANTEAFF	.	TRBV4-1	TRBJ1-1	few
TGTGCCAGCAGCTTAGGGGTAGACCTCGGGGACAGGGTGCCCGAAAAACTGTTTTTT	CASSLGVDLGDRVPEKLFF	TRBD1	TRBV11-3	TRBJ1-4	.
TGTGCCAGCAGCCGGGGACAGGGAGGTGGCTACACCTTC	CASSRGQGGGYTF	TRBD1	TRBV6-5	TRBJ1-2	once
TGTGCCAGCAGCTCGGAACTAGCGGGGCACTACGAGCAGTACTTC	CASSSELAGHYEQYF	TRBD2	TRBV7-9	TRBJ2-7	.
TGTGCCACAGGGACAGGGGGACGGGAGCAGTACTTC	CATGTGGREQYF	TRBD1	TRBV6-5	TRBJ2-7	.
TGTGCCAGCAGCCTAACCTCGACAGGGGGCTTACAGACCCAGTACTTC	CASSLTSTGGLQTQYF	TRBD1	TRBV11-2	TRBJ2-5	.
TGTGCCAGCAGTTTGTGGGGGGACACTGAAGCTTTCTTT	CASSLWGDTEAFF	.	TRBV12-3/TRBV12-4	TRBJ1-1	.
TGCGCCAGCAGCCGGGGTCAAGGGCTCTTGGGCAATTCACCCCTCCACTTT	CASSRGQGLLGNSPLHF	.	TRBV5-1	TRBJ1-6	.
TGTGCCAGCAGTTACTCTTGGAGTCAAGCTTTCTTT	CASSYSWSQAFF	.	TRBV6-2/TRBV6-3	TRBJ1-1	.
TGTGCCAGCGCCAGGGGACAGGGAGGTGGCTACACCTTC	CASARGQGGGYTF	TRBD1	TRBV2	TRBJ1-2	.
TGTGCCAGCAGCTTAAATCCTGAAGAGACCCAGTACTTC	CASSLNPEETQYF	.	TRBV7-9	TRBJ2-5	.
TGTGCCAGCAGCTTAGATAAGGGGTCTGGCTACACCTTC	CASSLDKGSGYTF	.	TRBV11-2	TRBJ1-2	.
TGTGCCAGCAGTGAAGGGACAGGATATCTCAACACCATATATTTT	CASSEGTGYLNTIYF	TRBD1	TRBV6-1	TRBJ1-3	.
TGCAGTGCTAGTGCTTTAGCGGGAGAAGTCTACAATGAGCAGTTCTTC	CSASALAGEVYNEQFF	TRBD2	TRBV20-1	TRBJ2-1	.
TGTGCCAGCAGTTCCGGACAGGGGTTAGGTTCACCCCTCCACTTT	CASSSGQGLGSPLHF	TRBD1	TRBV6-5	TRBJ1-6	.
TGTGCCAGCAGCATCGACAGGGGCACAGATACGCAGTATTTT	CASSIDRGTDTQYF	TRBD1	TRBV11-2	TRBJ2-3	.
TGTGCCAGCAGCTTTGTTCGCGGCACATACAATGAGCAGTTCTTC	CASSFVRGTYNEQFF	.	TRBV7-2	TRBJ2-1	.
TGTGCCAGCAGCGAAAGGGGGGGACAGGACCAATATAGCAATCAGCCCCAGCATTTT	CASSERGGQDQYSNQPQHF	.	TRBV21-1	TRBJ1-5	.